This T cell receptor beta chain is drawn from a study of shared clonotypes between healthy human individuals. At the level of the study: Donor ages ranged 18 to 49 years: a couple of women, a few men. Per-donor plates numbered three CD4 naive, three CD4 memory, two CD8 naive and one CD8 memory.

The CDR3 sequence is 18 residues long. Splitting of each subset's genomic DNA was done evenly across several immunoSEQ plates. The repertoire was sequenced with immunoSEQ multiplex PCR; TCRdb's copy has only in-frame clones and lacks some. The sample lists over a million clones, roughly 96% occurring once. This chain joins TRBV21-1 and TRBJ2-6; the table's D call, TRBD1, has no DNA check behind it. TRBV21-1 is given as a pseudogene. The sequence was obtained from a man aged 30 to 39 in good health. The sample consisted of naive CD4+ T cells sorted from blood. Documented subset: CD45RA+ positively selected. This CDR3 reads CASRGDNVLQFWANVLTF. CDR3 bases: TGTGCCAGCAGGGGGGACAACGTCCTGCAATTCTGGGCCAACGTCCTGACTTTC.